What follows is one T cell receptor (beta chain) and its context. What it binds is unknown. Recipients boosted at about 4 weeks or about 12 weeks are pooled. This sample stems from a study of T cell responses to AZD1222 COVID-19 vaccine. General observations from the study: It should be noted that donors were predominantly white British and more often female, and clonal diversity was possibly underestimated. Dominant CD4 TCR responses targeted spike regions 160-218 and 743-854. Reportedly, nearly half the spike-specific TCRs target unmutated variant regions.

The table came from immunoSEQ multiplex PCR; TCRdb's copy has only in-frame clones and leaves some out. The table records 100,000 or so clones, approximately 90% of them present only once. After removal of 3 bases from V and 3 bases from J, the junction contained 5 bases not matched to a gene. Germline loops: CDR1 SGHRS, CDR2 YFSETQ. This CDR3 region has 16 residues. This chain connects TRBV5-1 to TRBJ2-3, with 12 bases matching TRBD2. This specimen consisted of peripheral blood, obtained 28 days after the second AZD1222 dose. The TCR was taken from an adult who received the AZD1222 COVID-19 vaccine. CDR3 sequence reads: CASSSELAGGTDTQYF. CDR3 bases: TGCGCCAGCAGCTCGGAACTAGCGGGGGGTACAGATACGCAGTATTTT.